This paragraph covers one T cell receptor beta chain sequence. The antigen remains unidentified. The ends lost 6 bases at V and 5 bases at J; junction bases unmatched: 9. The CDR3 sequence is 14 residues long. The germline V gene has CDR1 SQVTM and CDR2 ANQGSEA. The data were obtained in a study of cytomegalovirus exposure and HLA in healthy donors. The primer mix had 60 Vbeta and 13 Jbeta primers. Repertoires were generated with immunoSEQ multiplex PCR, while TCRdb's copy carries only in-frame clones and drops some. Seen here are some 150,000 clones, around 80% observed once, and the top ten hold approximately 6.3%. Study observations and caveats: Association of a missense DCLRE1C variant with TCR beta V- and J-gene trimming was reported in a later analysis.

The receptor comes from a middle-aged man in good health and CMV-seropositive. The sample taken for sequencing was PBMCs. The V call is TRBV29-1, the J call TRBJ2-5; 10 bases agree with TRBD2. CDR3: CSVVGASGGETQYF. The CDR3 DNA sequence: TGCAGCGTCGTGGGGGCTAGCGGGGGTGAGACCCAGTACTTC.